This T cell receptor (beta chain) appears in the sequencing data of a study of T cell changes during pregnancy in multiple sclerosis. CDR3 size: 14 residues. Trimming left V 4 bases short and J 5 bases short, with 14 bases between. Germline V gives CDR1 SGHDT, CDR2 YYEEEE. Generated by immunoSEQ multiplex PCR, the TCRdb table keeps only in-frame clones and is missing some. The sample holds 32,000 or so clones, more than 85% seen once. The TCR originated in a female donor with multiple sclerosis, enrolled in a pregnancy study. The gene calls are TRBV5-6 and TRBJ2-3; tentatively, D is TRBD2 (5 bases). Specimen: CD4+ T cells from peripheral blood mononuclear cells, collected in the second trimester of pregnancy. CDR3 amino acids: CASSPPRAGDTQYF. CDR3 nucleotide sequence: TGTGCCAGCAGCCCACCGAGGGCCGGAGATACGCAGTATTTT.